Detailed here is one T cell receptor (beta chain). This clone was seen a handful of times. This clone's antigen is unknown. Base qualities are not provided; no much larger clone lies one nucleotide away. Sequencing of the TRB variable region was done with the immunoSEQ hsTCRB v3.0 assay at survey level resolution. The target sequencing depth for TRB was about 40,000-50,000 T-cell genomes per sample. TRB libraries were pooled and sequenced on an Illumina MiSeq using a v3 150-cycle kit. The authors' pipeline ran thus. Analysis of repertoires was carried out in R inside a reproducible Nextflow workflow spanning QC, data transformation and analysis. LymphoSeq2, an R package for exploring AIRR-Seq data, was used to implement custom analyses. Several samples that yielded fewer than 5000 total TRB sequences were excluded, so that approximately 200 HIV repertoires were analyzed. Of the 188 retained HIV repertoires, about 60 were collected before and approximately 130 after ART initiation. Repertoires were downsampled to 5000 TRB nucleotide sequences, and summary statistics were averaged over 100 downsampling iterations. Only TRB sequences with CDR3 regions of at least seven amino acids were retained for analysis. Two measures captured diversity: a Shannon entropy-derived clonality score and the Gini coefficient. In the repertoire networks, any two of the top 5000 CDR3 amino acid sequences were connected whenever the two sequences differed by an edit distance of one. For TRB CDR3 amino acid sequences, GLIPH2 was used to predict antigen specificity groups and MHC restriction. To flag known CMV, EBV, HIV or tissue antigen associations, CDR3 amino acid sequences were matched against VDJdb and McPAS-TCR. Pre-ART, post-ART and control groups were compared with Wilcoxon signed-rank tests and Holm-Bonferroni correction. TCRdb re-hosts the immuneACCESS table, in-frame sequences only. Its copies lack some clones; in the studies checked, an unresolved V gene accounts for under half of them, and the cause for the rest is not known. V and J calls plus clone size are reproduced from that table; the DNA served to infer D and trimming. Across this sample there are more than 35,000 clones, with 80% to 90% seen only once. The leading ten clones occupy 3.9% of the sample.

To be included, a participant needed at least one PBMC sample from before ART initiation plus at least two post-ART samples. Every participant with HIV received treatment in the United States of America. Cryopreserved samples of about 1-10 million PBMC were thawed and washed before DNA extraction. At the time of the earliest PBMC sample, participants with HIV were aged between roughly 20 and 54 years. PBMC samples were contributed by each participant from 1-4 timepoints before ART initiation and 2-8 timepoints after ART initiation, with a median of 7 samples. Serial HIV viral load, CD4+ T-cell count, ART history and demographic data were obtained for every participant. Using a Qiagen kit on a QIAcube, genomic DNA was extracted from unsorted PBMC, with samples processed in batches of 12. The data are from a study of long-term antiretroviral therapy in people with HIV (dated by TCRdb to the early 2020s). General notes on the study: Collection of the earliest samples took place about a decade ahead of the 2015 WHO recommendation for immediate ART, at a time when ART was typically delayed until CD4 counts fell. No cross-contamination during QIAcube processing was seen in test extractions of a monoclonal T-cell line run alongside around 30 polyclonal samples. A retrospective serial study tested whether ART initiation and durable HIV suppression were associated with changes in peripheral blood TRB repertoire composition and diversity. About two fifths of the roughly 30 participants with HIV were female. A total of around 190 cryopreserved PBMC samples came from 25 to 35 adults with confirmed HIV infection and were collected serially over a mean of approximately six years (range 1-12). The paper's findings and limits, for the study overall: Because cell numbers in pre-ART samples were limited, unsorted PBMC were profiled instead of sorted CD4+ and CD8+ T cells. Since PBMC availability was limited, sequencing covered only the TCR beta chain, with no alpha chain pairing. The samples span the years 2004 to 2017, and the ART regimens used at that time may not be as effective as current regimens. No data were available on ART adherence, viral resistance or therapy changes, limiting inferences about post-ART repertoire changes. Narrower CDR3 length ranges were observed in HIV repertoires than in controls, and an antigen-experienced repertoire with only a slight naive shift after ART was suggested by the network structure. Starting ART was linked to a significant rise in TRB diversity, yet even after long-term ART the diversity remained significantly lower than in transplant donor controls. Expanded TRB clones identified before ART initiation dominated the repertoire across all time points, though the dominance fluctuated and decreased in many PLHIV after ART.

CDR1 and CDR2 are read off the germline V gene (reference sequence) as SEHNR and FQNEAQ. V gives up 1 base and J gives up 8 bases, and the segment between their germline ends measures 9 bases. The CDR3 has 13 amino acids, counting the end cysteine and phenylalanine. Only CDR3 DNA remains: 39 bases, in frame from the first base. This chain joins TRBV7-9 to TRBJ2-1; perhaps TRBD2 is the D gene, with 6 bases matching. The receptor's source is a woman under 30 with HIV. Sample: unsorted PBMCs, taken just before starting antiretroviral therapy. CDR3 loop: CASSLEWGDEQFF. The nucleotide sequence is given as TGTGCCAGCAGCTTAGAATGGGGGGATGAGCAGTTCTTC. The CDR3 plus the reference TRBV7-9 and TRBJ2-1 genes for the other parts give the full variable domain: DTGVSQNPRHKITKRGQNVTFRCDPISEHNRLYWYRQTLGQGPEFLTYFQNEAQLEKSRLLSDRFSAERPKGSFSTLEIQRTEQGDSAMYLCASSLEWGDEQFFGPGTRLTVL.